This T cell receptor beta chain came from a study of cytomegalovirus exposure and HLA in healthy donors (dated by TCRdb to 2015 to 2018). In the study overall: An earlier analysis of about 530 of the donors reported over 250 Gb of sequence data and 117 million unique TCR beta sequences obtained from about 170 million T cells. Five DR-DQ haplotypes were treated as single units for association and clustering because of strong linkage in the cohort. Class I and class II HLA loci were covered by the typing at four-digit resolution. Among the 398 genotyped donors, around 81% belonged to the genetic ancestry cluster associated with self-reported Caucasian donors. The study profiled the T cell repertoires of more than 500 subjects by immunosequencing and related them to cytomegalovirus serostatus. Typing coverage varied by locus: 629-630 donors for A, B, C, DRB1 and DQB1; 522 for DQA1; around 570 for DPA1; 400 to 480 for DPB1. The study combined high-throughput TCR immunosequencing, statistical association of individual TCRs with disease status, and machine learning to predict cytomegalovirus infection status. To study patterns of TCR occurrence, a later analysis re-analyzed previously published TCR beta repertoires from 700 or so donors and added high-resolution HLA genotyping. A later genetic analysis took genome-wide SNP genotypes for about 55% of the 666 donors and used that subset as a discovery cohort. All discovery cohort repertoires had been generated using a single sequencing platform. On average, around 240,000 unique TCR beta nucleotide sequences were sequenced per donor among more than 350 genotyped donors of the cohort, with about 17% of those sequences being non-productive. The study aimed to test whether cataloging public T cell receptors could reveal signatures of past pathogen exposure. Alongside the repertoire data, information on donor age, sex, ethnicity and CMV serostatus was compiled. To decide whether each TCR beta V gene segment behaved as functional or pseudogenic, an earlier analysis of several hundred of the donors relied on high-throughput TCR beta sequencing. In addition to the first cohort of 666 subjects, a separate validation cohort of 120 different subjects was used. An early release that covered fewer than 800 HLA-typed donors contained approximately 300 gigabases of sequencing data and 65 million to 100 million unique TCR sequences. Rather than drawing on any new phenotypic data, the later analysis identified candidate immune exposures from TCR beta sequences and the way those sequences occurred across donors. Points the paper makes about the study in general: Most TCR sequences were seen in very few donors, while some public TCRs were found in many individuals. Broadly in line with IMGT annotations, most TCR beta V segments showed up in productive rearrangements about 87% or about 30% of the time in an earlier analysis of some 590 of the donors. In a later analysis, TCR association rates were found to vary across HLA loci, with the most associated TCRs seen for DRB1 alleles and the fewest for HLA-C alleles. A further reported finding was that TCR beta sequences accurately predicted the HLA-A and HLA-B alleles for most subjects in the first cohort. The classifier was reported to diagnose cytomegalovirus status with high specificity and sensitivity in both the original and validation cohorts. Only TCR beta chains were sequenced in this cohort, and the absence of alpha or paired-chain data limited detectable features. In a later analysis, 15,000 to 20,000 TCR beta sequences were associated with specific HLA alleles at a false discovery rate of 0.05. Most CMV-associated TCR beta chains appeared to be HLA-restricted in a later analysis, and the HLA associations seemed to be driven largely by CMV exposure. Because the 87-base-pair reads could not distinguish some IMGT-functional V segments, including TRBV6-2 and TRBV6-3, those segments were excluded. In vitro tests confirmed that a few of the cytomegalovirus-associated TCR beta chains recognize cytomegalovirus antigens. Because counts were too low, roughly 18 rarely observed V segments, including chromosome 9 orphons, were left out of the earlier analysis of some 600 of the donors. In a later analysis, HLA-associated TCR beta chains were found to be more clonally expanded and to have lower generation probabilities than equally common non-associated chains. HLA typing was unavailable for some donors at each locus, so association tests used only the typed subset. In the study, around 150 TCR beta chains were listed as associated with cytomegalovirus. The authors suggested that the approach could potentially be extended to other disease states and immunological phenotypes. Immune exposure information for the cohort was limited to CMV serostatus. According to a later analysis, parvovirus B19, influenza, CMV and Epstein-Barr virus appeared linked to several top co-occurrence clusters. A later genetic analysis associated a missense DCLRE1C variant with V-gene and J-gene trimming of TCR beta chains, and an independent cohort replicated the association. The sequencing pipeline was judged likely to have produced a cluster of highly shared sequence variants as a technical artifact. A later genetic analysis reported fewer N-insertions in productive TCRs among donors in an Asian-associated ancestry cluster than the approximately 700-donor mean. The presence/absence analyses assumed that sequencing depth was roughly uniform across donors, and that assumption may not be true. Correlated functional status among segregating V segments might reflect linkage disequilibrium, but an unknown experimental factor could not be ruled out. When HLA alleles, especially DR and DQ, strongly co-occurred, TCR associations were difficult to assign to individual alleles.

A note on this clone: Its specific antigen is unknown. Per-nucleotide qualities are absent, and no much larger clonotype sits a single base away. Within the sample, other DNA sequences also encode this same CDR3.

The cohort was made up of around 720 healthy bone marrow donors. At the time of sampling, all cohort members were nominally healthy, though unrecorded immune exposures were likely present. CMV serostatus was positive for about 270 and negative for about 50% of the roughly 670 cohort members, and was not recorded for this donor. Every donor gave a peripheral blood sample, and the peripheral blood mononuclear cells from that sample were used for TCR beta sequencing. The Qiagen DNeasy Blood Extraction Kit was used to extract genomic DNA from the blood cell samples. The library was prepared using the immunoSEQ multiplex PCR assay. For the multiplex PCR, a mixture combining 60 forward primers for TCR Vbeta segments and 13 reverse primers for TCR Jbeta segments was used. Amplification of the CDR3 region of rearranged TCR beta genes was performed with a multiplex PCR assay on genomic DNA. On the Illumina HiSeq System, the amplified TCR beta libraries were sequenced as 87-base-pair reads. Processing in the source paper ran as follows. Across the 500 to 850 repertoires, a later analysis counted some 80 million unique TCR beta chains, around 10 million of which were shared by at least two donors. Raw reads were error-corrected and collapsed into unique sequences with a nearest-neighbor algorithm that merged closely related sequences to remove PCR and sequencing errors. V, D and J gene segments were assigned by aligning CDR3 sequences to IMGT reference sequences. For a sequence to be retained, a match of at least six nucleotides to both a V gene segment and a J gene segment was required. Rearrangements were classified as productive when the CDR3 lacked stop codons and remained in frame with V and J, and all other rearrangements were classified as non-productive. Following IMGT convention, CDR3 was defined as the stretch from the second conserved V-encoded cysteine to the conserved J-encoded phenylalanine. The earlier analysis of 500 to 650 of the donors excluded any sequence lacking an unambiguous match to a single V gene segment. An earlier analysis of several hundred of the donors called V segments functional above 56.7% productive rearrangements and segregating when the between-donor standard deviation exceeded 5%. A statistical classification framework was built to diagnose cytomegalovirus status from the catalog of TCR beta chain sequences. V and J gene assignment, in a later analysis, came from comparing TCR nucleotide sequences with IMGT/GENE-DB human TR gene sequences. In a later analysis, CDR3 sequences and most-parsimonious VDJ recombination scenarios were assigned using the TCRdist pipeline. In a later analysis, each TCR beta chain was defined by its CDR3 amino acid sequence together with its V-gene family, and reads without a unique V-gene family were excluded. To address suspected cross-contamination and a sequencing artifact, a later analysis removed 450 to 700 highly shared, low-generation-probability nucleotide sequences. In a later analysis, a clonal expansion index was calculated for each public chain from normalized within-repertoire ranks of inferred template counts. In a later analysis, generation probabilities were computed with a VDJ recombination model fitted to out-of-frame rearrangements, and the resulting probabilities were checked against IGoR. Hypergeometric tests were used in a later analysis to score TCR-TCR, TCR-HLA and TCR-CMV co-occurrence, with a repertoire-size bias correction applied to the TCR pairs. To estimate false discovery rates, a later analysis permuted the HLA or CMV assignments 20 times. In a later analysis, co-occurring TCRs were grouped using DBSCAN, with TCRdist sequence similarity added in when clustering inside HLA-allele-positive subsets. Co-occurrence clustering excluded repertoires with fewer than 30,000 or more than 120,000 public chains, plus five with anomalous nucleotide sharing. This immuneACCESS table, as held by TCRdb, lists in-frame sequences with V and J called but not all clones. Of the missing ones, under half trace to an unresolved V gene in checked studies; the others have no known cause. V and J calls and clone size come straight from that table; D and trimming were deduced from the DNA. The sample profile shows approximately 160,000 clones; roughly 80% of them were found once. The ten largest clones take up approximately 1.8% of the sample.

Reading from cysteine to phenylalanine, the CDR3 counts 14 amino acids. The entry retains the CDR3 DNA only, 42 bases that are in frame from base 1. Based on the germline V gene, the CDR1 and CDR2 sequences are SGHRS and YFSETQ. V is pared back by 0 bases and J by 1 base, with 8 bases lying between the germline termini. This receptor was identified in a human donor in good health. The rearranged chain carries TRBV5-1 and TRBJ2-7, with no reliable assignment of the D segment. The sample taken for sequencing was PBMCs. DNA sequence: TGCGCCAGCAGCTTGGTAGGCGGTTCCTACGAGCAGTACTTC. It codes for CASSLVGGSYEQYF.